This entry lists 10 T cell receptor beta chains sequenced from one sample in a study of control samples from healthy donors and cancer patients. The method was immunoSEQ multiplex PCR; TCRdb's version includes in-frame clones alone and lacks a portion of them. The sample yields approximately 170,000 clones, 80% to 95% seen once. Sequenced: blood. The receptors were sampled from a woman aged 25 to 39 in good health.

The CDR3 loop reads CASSQQGAQGYTF. The CDR3 nucleotides are TGCGCCAGCAGCCAACAGGGGGCACAAGGCTACACCTTC. The chain uses TRBV4-3 and TRBJ1-2, with 8 nucleotides matching TRBD1. Germline loops: CDR1 LGHNA, CDR2 YSLEER. This CDR3 spans 13 amino acids. The junction had 4 bases not matched to a gene; V was cut back by 2 bases and J by 8 bases.

The chain carries TRBV14 and TRBJ2-3; no clear D gene. With 4 bases removed from V and 8 bases from J, the gap between germline ends came to 10 bases. Germline loops: CDR1 SGHDN, CDR2 FVKESK. This CDR3 region has 12 residues. The CDR3 spells CASSPVPPTQYF. DNA of the CDR3: TGTGCCAGCAGCCCGGTCCCCCCTACGCAGTATTTT.

The chain links TRBV27 to TRBJ2-7; unclear D gene. Germline V gene lookup returns CDR1 MNHEY and CDR2 SMNVEV (reference sequence). V was cut by 8 bases and J by 0 bases, with 17 bases left in between. The CDR3 is 15 residues long. In DNA, the CDR3 is TGTGCCAGCCGACTTCTCGGCAGCGTCTCCTACGAGCAGTACTTC. Protein product: CASRLLGSVSYEQYF.

In this sample, this clone turned up a few times. The CDR3 DNA is TGCGCCAGCAGCCAAGAAGGGTACGAGCAGTACTTC. Translated, it gives CASSQEGYEQYF. The chain has TRBV4-1 and TRBJ2-7; D is ambiguous. V gave up 0 bases and J gave up 4 bases, with 4 bases separating them. Germline V gives CDR1 MGHRA, CDR2 YSYEKL. This CDR3 comprises 12 residues.

The V and J genes are TRBV5-1 and TRBJ2-7; D is possibly TRBD1 (6 bases). Germline CDR1 and CDR2: SGHRS and YFSETQ. The length of the CDR3 is 13 residues. V was clipped by 4 bases and J by 3 bases, with 11 bases between them. The CDR3 region is CASSRDIVYEQYF. CDR3 bases: TGCGCCAGCAGCCGGGACATAGTCTACGAGCAGTACTTC. Using reference TRBV5-1 and TRBJ2-7 for the parts outside the CDR3, the full variable domain is KAGVTQTPRYLIKTRGQQVTLSCSPISGHRSVSWYQQTPGQGLQFLFEYFSETQRNKGNFPGRFSGRQFSNSRSEMNVSTLELGDSALYLCASSRDIVYEQYFGPGTRLTVT.

The chain carries TRBV2 and TRBJ1-4; D perhaps matches TRBD1 (5 bases). This CDR3 has 14 residues. V shed 7 bases and J shed 5 bases, with 14 bases lying between them. Per germline, CDR1 SNHLY and CDR2 FYNNEI. The CDR3 sequence: CASKLGAANEKLFF. DNA for the CDR3: TGTGCCAGCAAGCTAGGGGCTGCGAATGAAAAACTGTTTTTT.

V is TRBV19 and J is TRBJ1-6; TRBD1 matches 8 bases. The CDR3 extends over 15 amino acids. Germline V gene sequence: CDR1 LNHDA, CDR2 SQIVND (reference sequence). After removal of 7 bases from V and 7 bases from J, the junction contained 9 bases not matched to a gene. The CDR3 DNA reads as TGTGCCAGTAACAACCGGGACAGGCCAAATTCACCCCTCCACTTT. Protein sequence: CASNNRDRPNSPLHF.

The chain employs TRBV18 and TRBJ1-2, with TRBD1 as a possible D gene (5 bases). Trimming left V 0 bases short and J 4 bases short, with 9 bases between. The CDR3 has 14 residues. CDR1 is KGHSH, CDR2 LQKENI, per germline. CDR3: CASSPPQGGYGYTF. The CDR3, as DNA: TGTGCCAGCTCACCACCCCAGGGCGGCTATGGCTACACCTTC.

This clone was observed once. The chain employs TRBV5-8 and TRBJ2-1; a weak D match, TRBD2 (6 bases). Germline assignment: CDR1 SGHTS and CDR2 YDEGEE. V gave up 5 bases and J gave up 7 bases, with 16 bases separating them. The CDR3 totals 14 residues. CDR3 amino acids: CASRSMGGHNEQFF. DNA of the CDR3: TGTGCCAGCAGGTCTATGGGAGGACATAATGAGCAGTTCTTC.

The V gene is TRBV5-5, the J gene TRBJ2-3; D is perhaps TRBD1 (6 bases). V lost 10 bases and J 10 bases, leaving 22 bases between the germline ends. CDR3 length equals 13 residues. Germline values: CDR1 SGHKS, CDR2 YYEKEE (reference sequence). The CDR3 DNA is TGTGCCGGGACAAGGGACCCAGGAACACCGCAGTATTTT. This encodes CAGTRDPGTPQYF.